This T cell receptor beta chain comes out of a study of CD8 T cells in ankylosing spondylitis. TCRdb reprocessed the 5' RACE reads via MiXCR and lists one record per CDR3 protein. The data hold 200,000 or so distinct CDR3 sequences, with 25% to 30% observed a single time. The table lists this clonotype with many counts. Its antigen is not known. Per the germline V gene, CDR1 is DFQATT and CDR2 is SNEGSKA (reference sequence). Trimming cost V 5 bases and J 4 bases; bases outside gene matches: 4. This CDR3 has 14 residues. General study points: Previously reported in reactive arthritis synovial fluid and blood were some of the motif variants. Researchers reportedly found disease-linked clones significantly enriched in matched ankylosing spondylitis synovial fluid.

The sequence was collected from a male donor with ankylosing spondylitis or in good health (not recorded which). J is TRBJ2-5 and V is TRBV20-1, with 13 bases matching TRBD2. The sequenced material came from blood, either unsorted or a sorted T cell fraction (not recorded which). This chain's CDR3 is CSASLAGGGETQYF. CDR3 in DNA: TGCAGTGCTTCACTAGCGGGAGGGGGAGAGACCCAGTACTTC.